This TCR beta chain was recorded in a study of memory CD4+ T cells and cytomegalovirus serostatus. The sort gate was single viable CD3+CD4+CD8-CD45RO+ cells for memory CD4+ T cells. This CDR3 is built from 19 residues. Germline CDR1 reads SGHRS; CDR2 reads YFSETQ. Trimming stripped 1 base from V and 0 bases from J, with 22 bases between. TCRdb keeps only in-frame clones here, not all; method: immunoSEQ multiplex PCR. The sample shows approximately 52,000 clones, 75% to 85% of them seen only once. This clonotype was obtained from an adult in good health and CMV-seronegative. The sequenced sample consisted of memory CD4+ T cells from blood. This chain uses TRBV5-1 with TRBJ1-2; the D gene is possibly TRBD1 (6 bases). The CDR3 here is CASSLNPLEQGSTNYGYTF. The CDR3 DNA follows: TGCGCCAGCAGCTTGAATCCCCTAGAACAGGGATCTACTAACTATGGCTACACCTTC.